This T cell receptor beta chain came from a study of vaccination effects on CD4 cells after COVID-19. Study summary: Sampling occurred a median 72 days post second dose, range 14 to 241.

Concerning this clone itself: The target antigen is unknown.

Prior to sequencing, the ViraFEST assay stimulated PBMC with viral peptide pools, which expanded the antigen-specific CD4+ T cells. Following 10 days of culture, CD4+ T cells were isolated. The person's infection with SARS-CoV-2, confirmed by PCR, took place between March and December 2020. Vaccination of participants consisted of two doses of either the BNT162b2 or mRNA-1273 vaccine. A half-medium replacement with IL-2 medium was carried out on days 3 and 7. The V gene end was trimmed by 3 bases and the J gene end by 7 bases; junction bases not matched to a gene: 6. Germline CDR1 and CDR2: LGHDT and YNNKEL (reference sequence). CDR3 length equals 14 residues. Sequencing was performed with immunoSEQ multiplex PCR; in TCRdb, only in-frame clones are kept and a portion is missing. Among 17,000 or so clones listed, around 80% were seen once.

This TCR came from a human donor who had a prior SARS-CoV-2 infection. The sample consisted of CD4+ T cells from PBMCs cultured with SARS-CoV-2 spike peptides, taken after COVID-19 vaccination. The J gene is TRBJ2-4, the V gene TRBV3-1 (or the pseudogene TRBV3-2), with TRBD2 identical over 7 bases. The CDR3 DNA reads as TGTGCCAGCAGCCAGACCGGGACTAACAACATTCAGTACTTC. It encodes CASSQTGTNNIQYF.